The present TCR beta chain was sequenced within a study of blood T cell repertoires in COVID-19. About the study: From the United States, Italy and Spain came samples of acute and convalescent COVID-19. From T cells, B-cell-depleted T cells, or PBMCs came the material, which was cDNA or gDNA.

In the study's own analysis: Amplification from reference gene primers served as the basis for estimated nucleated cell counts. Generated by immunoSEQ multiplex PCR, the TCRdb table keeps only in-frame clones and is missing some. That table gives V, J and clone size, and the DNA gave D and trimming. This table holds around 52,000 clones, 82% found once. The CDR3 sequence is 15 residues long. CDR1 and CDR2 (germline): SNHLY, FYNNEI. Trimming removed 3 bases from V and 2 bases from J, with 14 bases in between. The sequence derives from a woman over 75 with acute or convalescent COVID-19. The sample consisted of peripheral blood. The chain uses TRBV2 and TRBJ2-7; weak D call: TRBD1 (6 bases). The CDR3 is CASSDGQRSTYEQYF. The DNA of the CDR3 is TGTGCCAGCAGTGACGGACAGAGAAGCACCTACGAGCAGTACTTC.